The subject of this entry is one T cell receptor (beta chain). Its target is unknown. This CDR3 region has 14 residues. Germline loops: CDR1 MNHNY, CDR2 SVGAGI (reference sequence). V dropped 5 bases and J dropped 1 base, with 11 bases sitting between them. All donors participated as healthy donors of bone marrow. PCR amplification relied on 60 Vbeta primers (plus 13 Jbeta primers). Only in-frame clones appear in the TCRdb table, and some are missing; sequencing was by immunoSEQ multiplex PCR. This table holds some 140,000 clones. The data were taken from a study of cytomegalovirus exposure and HLA in healthy donors. General study findings and limits: Within an earlier analysis, most TCR beta V segments proved productive either about 90% or about 30% of the time. Likely technical artifact: a cluster of highly shared sequence variants. Some V segments, TRBV6-2 and TRBV6-3 among them, were indistinguishable and were therefore excluded.

This chain connects TRBV6-6 to TRBJ2-5; D perhaps matches TRBD2 (6 bases). The sequence was collected from a woman in her fifties or sixties in good health and CMV-seronegative. The material sequenced was PBMCs. CDR3 region: CASSTPGGQETQYF. The CDR3 DNA reads as TGTGCCAGCAGTACTCCCGGGGGCCAAGAGACCCAGTACTTC.